This passage covers 22 T cell receptor beta chains from one sample sequenced in a study of response to subunit inactivated influenza vaccine. One entry per CDR3 protein, called by TCRdb with MiXCR from the RT-PCR reads. Of roughly 170,000 distinct CDR3 sequences listed, around 9% are singletons. Sequences were derived from non-naive T cells sorted from PBMCs, sampled on the day of vaccination. The receptors were gathered from a man over 45 who received an inactivated influenza vaccine.

This clonotype was found a few times. This sequence joins TRBV18 and TRBJ2-1; D remains ambiguous. Germline CDR1 is KGHSH and CDR2 is LQKENI. CDR3 size: 12 residues. V lost 1 base and J 9 bases, leaving 7 bases between the germline ends. The DNA for the CDR3 is TGTGCCAGCTCACCACTATCCGGTGAGCAGTTCTTC. This gives the protein CASSPLSGEQFF.

This clonotype appeared many times. V and J are TRBV5-1 and TRBJ1-1; tentative D call: TRBD1 (5 bases). Germline loops: CDR1 SGHRS, CDR2 YFSETQ. The CDR3 extends over 15 amino acids. V lost 5 bases to trimming and J lost 2 bases, with 16 bases between them. Written as DNA, the CDR3 is TGCGCCAGCAGTCCCGTGGGGCTGGGAAACACTGAAGCTTTCTTT. Its translation is CASSPVGLGNTEAFF.

This clonotype was counted at least ten times. The rearrangement joins TRBV11-2 to TRBJ1-3; D not certain. V was cut by 5 bases and J by 4 bases, with 12 bases left in between. Germline V gene sequence: CDR1 SGHAT, CDR2 FQNNGV. The CDR3 consists of 14 residues. This CDR3 reads CASSNRRFGNTIYF. The CDR3 DNA is TGTGCCAGCAGCAACCGAAGGTTCGGAAACACCATATATTTT.

This clonotype was seen a few times. The V gene is TRBV6-2 or TRBV6-3, the J gene TRBJ2-1; 9 nucleotides match TRBD1. Germline-derived CDR1 and CDR2 are MNHEY and SVGEGT. Unmatched junction bases numbered 9, after V lost 6 bases and J lost 9 bases. This CDR3 is 14 amino acids long. CDR3 DNA sequence: TGTGCCAGCAGGTCGGGACAGGGCTTTCGTGAGCAGTTCTTC. Translation: CASRSGQGFREQFF.

This chain links TRBV7-9 with TRBJ2-1, with 8 bases fitting TRBD2. Looked up from germline, CDR1 is SEHNR and CDR2 is FQNEAQ (reference sequence). After removal of 4 bases from V and 6 bases from J, the junction contained 11 bases not matched to a gene. This CDR3 has 16 residues. Here the CDR3 DNA reads TGTGCCAGCAGCTCTACTCTAGCGGGTAAGCGCAATGAGCAGTTCTTC. Translating gives CASSSTLAGKRNEQFF.

This clonotype has just a few counts. In DNA, the CDR3 is TGTGCCAGCAGGCCCGGACAGGGAAACTACAATGAGCAGTTCTTC. It is translated as CASRPGQGNYNEQFF. The gene calls are TRBV6-2 or TRBV6-3 and TRBJ2-1; TRBD1 agrees at 8 bases. Trimming at V came to 6 bases and at J to 3 bases, leaving 7 bases not matched to a gene. The CDR3 has 15 amino acids. Germline V lookup: CDR1 MNHEY, CDR2 SVGEGT.

This clonotype was seen a single time. This chain joins TRBV20-1 and TRBJ2-1; D might be TRBD1 (6 bases). The CDR3 totals 12 residues. Germline lookup yields CDR1 DFQATT and CDR2 SNEGSKA (reference sequence). Trimming removed 2 bases from V and 9 bases from J, with 11 bases in between. The CDR3 coding sequence is TGCAGTGCTAGACAACCCAGGGGTGAGCAGTTCTTC. Translating gives CSARQPRGEQFF.

This clonotype has ten or more counts. V usage is TRBV12-3 or TRBV12-4 and J usage is TRBJ2-1; maybe TRBD2 (6 bases). The CDR3 has 14 residues. Trimming removed 6 bases at V and 5 bases at J, with 14 bases between. The CDR3 sequence: CASSQLAGNNEQFF. In nucleotides, the CDR3 is TGTGCCAGCAGCCAACTAGCTGGTAACAATGAGCAGTTCTTC.

A few counts support this clonotype. V usage is TRBV9 and J usage is TRBJ2-3, with D possibly TRBD2 on 6 matching bases. The germline V gene has CDR1 SGDLS and CDR2 YYNGEE. Between the trimmed V and J ends, which lost 4 bases and 2 bases, there was a span of 11 bases. This CDR3 region has 14 residues. This chain's CDR3 is CASSPRGLTDTQYF. The CDR3 DNA is TGTGCCAGCAGCCCCCGGGGACTCACAGATACGCAGTATTTT.

The chain couples TRBV6-1 to TRBJ2-2, with 7 bases fitting TRBD2. Germline V CDR1 and CDR2: MNHNS, SASEGT. The CDR3 totals 16 residues. Trimming at V came to 5 bases and at J to 1 base, leaving 7 bases not matched to a gene. CDR3 sequence: CASSPWGGKNTGELFF. In DNA form, the CDR3 reads TGTGCCAGCAGTCCATGGGGAGGGAAGAACACCGGGGAGCTGTTTTTT.

This chain links TRBV6-2 or TRBV6-3 with TRBJ2-2; 14 bases match TRBD2. The CDR3 runs 16 residues. Germline CDR1 MNHEY, CDR2 SVGEGT. V lost 4 bases, J lost 6 bases, and 4 bases stayed unmatched. CDR3 sequence reads: CASSSRTSGGPGELFF. CDR3 DNA: TGTGCCAGCAGTTCCCGGACTAGCGGGGGGCCCGGGGAGCTGTTTTTT.

V and J are TRBV5-1 and TRBJ2-7; 8 bases are a match to TRBD1. In germline, CDR1 is SGHRS, CDR2 YFSETQ. The trim removed 4 bases at V and 2 bases at J, leaving 14 bases unmatched. The CDR3 loop spans 17 amino acids. The CDR3: CASSRETGASLTYEQYF. CDR3 DNA: TGCGCCAGCAGCAGGGAGACAGGGGCTTCCCTTACCTACGAGCAGTACTTC.

This clonotype was seen ten or more times. The chain joins TRBV27 to TRBJ1-1; D ambiguous. The CDR3 is 15 amino acids. Germline assignment: CDR1 MNHEY and CDR2 SMNVEV (reference sequence). V dropped 6 bases and J dropped 1 base, with 15 bases sitting between them. The CDR3 sequence is CASSLNVARNTEAFF. DNA of the CDR3: TGTGCCAGCAGCCTCAACGTCGCCAGGAACACTGAAGCTTTCTTT.

This clonotype was seen repeatedly, ten times or more. V gene TRBV2 combines with J gene TRBJ2-2, with 8 bases matching TRBD1. After removal of 8 bases from V and 0 bases from J, the junction contained 2 bases not matched to a gene. There are 14 residues in the CDR3. CDR1 SNHLY and CDR2 FYNNEI come from the germline V gene. The chain's CDR3 is CASPQGANTGELFF. CDR3 bases: TGTGCCAGCCCACAGGGGGCGAACACCGGGGAGCTGTTTTTT. The full variable domain, in which reference TRBV2 and TRBJ2-2 provide the parts outside the CDR3, is EPEVTQTPSHQVTQMGQEVILRCVPISNHLYFYWYRQILGQKVEFLVSFYNNEISEKSEIFDDQFSVERPDGSNFTLKIRSTKLEDSAMYFCASPQGANTGELFFGEGSRLTVL.

In this sample, this clonotype is medium-sized. This chain joins TRBV27 and TRBJ2-5, with a tentative D call TRBD1 (6 bases). The CDR3 totals 15 residues. Looked up from germline, CDR1 is MNHEY and CDR2 is SMNVEV (reference sequence). V was clipped by 4 bases and J by 7 bases, with 19 bases between them. The CDR3, as DNA: TGTGCCAGCAGTTCCAGGGCAGGGGTCTATGTGACCCAGTACTTC. Its translation: CASSSRAGVYVTQYF.

The genes are TRBV20-1 and TRBJ2-7, with 9 bases that match TRBD2. CDR3 length: 15 amino acids. Looked up from germline, CDR1 is DFQATT and CDR2 is SNEGSKA (reference sequence). The trim removed 6 bases at V and 6 bases at J, leaving 15 bases unmatched. The CDR3 here is CSATPGGGRAREQYF. CDR3 sequence (DNA): TGCAGTGCCACCCCTGGTGGCGGGAGGGCCCGCGAGCAGTACTTC.

On this clonotype: One end of the junction does not line up with germline, which may come from a read error. This chain joins TRBV12-3 or TRBV12-4 and TRBJ1-6; D remains ambiguous. CDR3 length: 17 residues. The CDR3 loop is CASSLDGPSSRRSPLHF. CDR3 sequence (DNA): TGTGCCAGCAGCTTAGACGGACCTTCCTCTCGACGTTCACCCCTCCACTTT.

This clonotype was detected many times. This chain links TRBV20-1 with TRBJ2-1; the D is unclear. This CDR3 is 14 amino acids long. V lost 0 bases and J lost 7, with 13 bases in between. Germline values: CDR1 DFQATT, CDR2 SNEGSKA (reference sequence). The CDR3 spells CSARDEGLTNEQFF. Here the CDR3 DNA reads TGCAGTGCTAGAGATGAAGGTCTAACGAATGAGCAGTTCTTC.

This clonotype has ten or more counts. This chain connects TRBV6-5 to TRBJ2-1, with TRBD1 as a possible D gene (7 bases). The CDR3 has 17 residues. The V end was cut by 0 bases, the J end by 9 bases, with 21 bases between. From germline, CDR1 is MNHEY and CDR2 SVGAGI. Written as DNA, the CDR3 is TGTGCCAGCAGTTACTCGAAGTTGGAGGGGGCCATGGGTGAGCAGTTCTTC. This encodes CASSYSKLEGAMGEQFF.

This clonotype was counted a few times. V is TRBV9 and J is TRBJ1-2; D gene unclear. Germline assignment: CDR1 SGDLS and CDR2 YYNGEE. V was cut by 0 bases and J by 1 base, with 13 bases left in between. The CDR3 covers 16 residues. Here the CDR3 reads CASSVAPAGFNYGYTF. The CDR3 DNA follows: TGTGCCAGCAGCGTAGCCCCAGCCGGATTTAACTATGGCTACACCTTC.

This clonotype was counted between two and nine times. This rearrangement joins TRBV27 to TRBJ1-2; 9 bases align to TRBD1. The V and J ends lost 5 bases and 3 bases, in that order; junction bases with no gene match: 16. The length of the CDR3 is 18 residues. Germline V gene sequence: CDR1 MNHEY, CDR2 SMNVEV (reference sequence). The CDR3 is CASSPRPVGQGTHYGYTF. The CDR3, as DNA: TGTGCCAGCAGTCCGAGGCCCGTGGGACAGGGAACCCACTATGGCTACACCTTC.

V is TRBV27 and J is TRBJ1-2, with D tentatively TRBD1 (6 bases). Germline V gene sequence: CDR1 MNHEY, CDR2 SMNVEV (reference sequence). This CDR3 comprises 15 residues. V lost 5 bases and J lost 8, with 21 bases in between. The CDR3 loop is CASSRGEVLREGYTF. The CDR3 nucleotides are TGTGCCAGCAGTAGGGGGGAGGTTTTGAGGGAAGGCTACACCTTC.